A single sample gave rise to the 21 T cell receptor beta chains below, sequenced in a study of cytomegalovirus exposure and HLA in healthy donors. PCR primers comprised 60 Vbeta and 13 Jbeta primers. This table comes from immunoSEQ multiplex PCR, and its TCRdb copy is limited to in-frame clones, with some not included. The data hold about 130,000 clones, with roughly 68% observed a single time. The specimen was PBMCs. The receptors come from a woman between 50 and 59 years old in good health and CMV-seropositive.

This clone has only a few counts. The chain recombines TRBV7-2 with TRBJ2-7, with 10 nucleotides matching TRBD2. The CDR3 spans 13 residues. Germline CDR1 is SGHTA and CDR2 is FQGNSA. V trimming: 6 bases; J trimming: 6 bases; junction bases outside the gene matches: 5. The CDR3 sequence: CASRSGGAGEQYF. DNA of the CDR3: TGTGCCAGCAGGAGCGGGGGGGCAGGCGAGCAGTACTTC.

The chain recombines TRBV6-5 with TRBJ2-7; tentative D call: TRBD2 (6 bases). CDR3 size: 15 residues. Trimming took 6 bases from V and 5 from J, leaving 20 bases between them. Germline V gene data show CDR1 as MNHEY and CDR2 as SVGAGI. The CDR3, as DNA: TGTGCCAGCAGGTTCGGAGGGGTGGGTGTCAACGAGCAGTACTTC. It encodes CASRFGGVGVNEQYF.

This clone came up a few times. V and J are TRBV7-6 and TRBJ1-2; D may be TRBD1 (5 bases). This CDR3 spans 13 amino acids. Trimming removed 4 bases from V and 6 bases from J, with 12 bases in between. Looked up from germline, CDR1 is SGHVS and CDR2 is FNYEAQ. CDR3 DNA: TGTGCCAGCAGCTCGTCTACGGGGGATGGCTACACCTTC. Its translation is CASSSSTGDGYTF.

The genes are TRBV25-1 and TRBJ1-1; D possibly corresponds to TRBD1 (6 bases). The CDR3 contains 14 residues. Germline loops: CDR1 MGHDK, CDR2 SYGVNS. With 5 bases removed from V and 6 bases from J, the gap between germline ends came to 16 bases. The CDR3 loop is CASSQRGGEAEAFF. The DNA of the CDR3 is TGTGCCAGCAGTCAACGGGGGGGCGAGGCTGAAGCTTTCTTT. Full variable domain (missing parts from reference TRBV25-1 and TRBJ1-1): EADIYQTPRYLVIGTGKKITLECSQTMGHDKMYWYQQDPGMELHLIHYSYGVNSTEKGDLSSESTVSRIRTEHFPLTLESARPSHTSQYLCASSQRGGEAEAFFGQGTRLTVV.

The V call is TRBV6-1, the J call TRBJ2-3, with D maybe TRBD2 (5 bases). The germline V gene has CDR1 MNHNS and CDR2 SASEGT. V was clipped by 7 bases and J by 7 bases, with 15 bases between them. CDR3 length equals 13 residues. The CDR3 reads CASTVEALNTQYF. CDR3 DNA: TGTGCCAGCACGGTGGAGGCCCTCAATACGCAGTATTTT.

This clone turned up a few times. CDR3 residues: CAISENPGQGENTEAFF. The CDR3 region has the DNA TGTGCCATCAGTGAGAATCCGGGACAGGGGGAGAACACTGAAGCTTTCTTT. This chain uses TRBV10-3 with TRBJ1-1; TRBD1 matches at 11 bases. Trimming cost V 2 bases and J 1 base; bases outside gene matches: 6. CDR1 ENHRY and CDR2 SYGVKD come from the germline V gene. The CDR3 runs 17 residues.

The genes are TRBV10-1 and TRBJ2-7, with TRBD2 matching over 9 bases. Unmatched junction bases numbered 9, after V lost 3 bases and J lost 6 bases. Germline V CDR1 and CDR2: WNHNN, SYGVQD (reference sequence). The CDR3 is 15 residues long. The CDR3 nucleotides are TGCGCCAGCAGTGACTGCGGGGGGGGTTACGGCGAGCAGTACTTC. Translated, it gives CASSDCGGGYGEQYF.

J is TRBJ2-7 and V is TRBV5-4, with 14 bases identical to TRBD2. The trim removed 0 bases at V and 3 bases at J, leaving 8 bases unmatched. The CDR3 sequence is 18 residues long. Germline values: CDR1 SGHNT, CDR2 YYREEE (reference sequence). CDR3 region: CASSLEGLAGVGDYEQYF. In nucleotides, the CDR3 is TGTGCCAGCAGCTTGGAGGGACTAGCGGGGGTCGGAGACTACGAGCAGTACTTC.

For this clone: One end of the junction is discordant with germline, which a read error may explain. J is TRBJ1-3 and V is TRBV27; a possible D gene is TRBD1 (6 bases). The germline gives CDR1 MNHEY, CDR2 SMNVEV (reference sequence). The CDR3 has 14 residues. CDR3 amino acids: CAGSQLQGGNTIYF. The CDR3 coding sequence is TGTGCCGGCAGTCAGCTTCAGGGGGGAAACACCATATATTTT.

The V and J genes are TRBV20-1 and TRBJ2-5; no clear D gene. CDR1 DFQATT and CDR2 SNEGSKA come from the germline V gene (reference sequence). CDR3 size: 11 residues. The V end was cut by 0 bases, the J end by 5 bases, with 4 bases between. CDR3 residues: CSARDQETQYF. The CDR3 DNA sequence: TGCAGTGCTAGAGATCAGGAGACCCAGTACTTC.

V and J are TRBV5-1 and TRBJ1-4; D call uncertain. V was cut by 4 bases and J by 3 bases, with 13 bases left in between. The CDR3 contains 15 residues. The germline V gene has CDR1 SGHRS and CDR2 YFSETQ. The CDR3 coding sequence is TGCGCCAGCAGCGGCGGGCGGGGTGCTAATGAAAAACTGTTTTTT. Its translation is CASSGGRGANEKLFF.

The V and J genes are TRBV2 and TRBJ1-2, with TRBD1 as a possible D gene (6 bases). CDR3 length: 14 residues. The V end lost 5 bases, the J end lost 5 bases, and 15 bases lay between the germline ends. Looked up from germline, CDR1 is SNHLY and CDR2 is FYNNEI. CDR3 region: CASSPAGVGYGYTF. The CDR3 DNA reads TGTGCCAGCAGTCCCGCAGGGGTGGGGTATGGCTACACCTTC.

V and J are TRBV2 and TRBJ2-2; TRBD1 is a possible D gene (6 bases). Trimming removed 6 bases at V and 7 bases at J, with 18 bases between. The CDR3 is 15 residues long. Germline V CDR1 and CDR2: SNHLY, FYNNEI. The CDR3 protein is CASRLQQGVGGELFF. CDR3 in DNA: TGTGCCAGCAGACTTCAACAGGGTGTGGGCGGGGAGCTGTTTTTT.

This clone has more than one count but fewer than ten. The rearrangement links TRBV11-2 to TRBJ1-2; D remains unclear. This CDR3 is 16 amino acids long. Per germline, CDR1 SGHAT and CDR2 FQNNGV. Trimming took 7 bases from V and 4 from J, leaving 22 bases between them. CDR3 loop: CASKPYGVEGPYGYTF. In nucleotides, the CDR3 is TGTGCCAGCAAGCCCTACGGGGTTGAAGGCCCCTATGGCTACACCTTC.

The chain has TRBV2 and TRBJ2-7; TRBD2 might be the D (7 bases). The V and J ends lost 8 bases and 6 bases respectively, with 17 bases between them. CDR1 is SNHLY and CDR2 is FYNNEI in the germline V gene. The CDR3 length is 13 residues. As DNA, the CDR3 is TGTGCCAGCGACCGATTAAGGGGGGGCGAGCAGTACTTC. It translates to CASDRLRGGEQYF.

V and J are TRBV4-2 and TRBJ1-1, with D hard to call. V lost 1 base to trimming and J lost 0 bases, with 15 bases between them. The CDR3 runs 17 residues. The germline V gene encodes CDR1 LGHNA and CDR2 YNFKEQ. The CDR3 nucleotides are TGTGCCAGCAGCCAAGTTGGCGGAGGGTTATTGAACACTGAAGCTTTCTTT. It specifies CASSQVGGGLLNTEAFF.

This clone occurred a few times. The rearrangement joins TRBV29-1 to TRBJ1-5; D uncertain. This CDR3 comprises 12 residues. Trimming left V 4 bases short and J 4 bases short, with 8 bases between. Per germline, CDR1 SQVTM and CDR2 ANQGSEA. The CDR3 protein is CSVVAGNQPQHF. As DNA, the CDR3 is TGCAGCGTTGTTGCCGGGAATCAGCCCCAGCATTTT.

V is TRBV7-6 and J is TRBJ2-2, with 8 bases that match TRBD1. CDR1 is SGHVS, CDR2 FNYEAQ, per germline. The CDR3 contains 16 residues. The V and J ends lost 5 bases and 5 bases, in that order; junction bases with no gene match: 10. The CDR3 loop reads CASSPPGQGLTGELFF. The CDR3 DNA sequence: TGTGCCAGCAGCCCCCCCGGACAGGGATTAACCGGGGAGCTGTTTTTT.

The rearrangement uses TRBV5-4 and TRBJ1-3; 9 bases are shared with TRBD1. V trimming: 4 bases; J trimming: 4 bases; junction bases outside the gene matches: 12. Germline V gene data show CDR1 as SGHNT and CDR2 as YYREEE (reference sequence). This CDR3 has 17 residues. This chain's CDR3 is CASSRPGTGLSGNTIYF. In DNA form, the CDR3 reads TGTGCCAGCAGCCGTCCCGGGACAGGGTTAAGCGGAAACACCATATATTTT.

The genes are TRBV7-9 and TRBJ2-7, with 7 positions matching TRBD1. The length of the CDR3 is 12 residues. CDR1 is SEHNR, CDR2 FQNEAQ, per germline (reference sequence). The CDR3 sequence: CSTGDGSYEQYF. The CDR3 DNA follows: TGTTCCACAGGGGACGGATCCTACGAGCAGTACTTC.

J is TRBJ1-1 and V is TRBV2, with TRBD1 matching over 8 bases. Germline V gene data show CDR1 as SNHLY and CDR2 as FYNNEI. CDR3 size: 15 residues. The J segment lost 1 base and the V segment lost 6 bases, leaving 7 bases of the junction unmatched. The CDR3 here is CASRPGTGENTEAFF. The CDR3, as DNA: TGTGCCAGCAGACCCGGGACAGGCGAGAACACTGAAGCTTTCTTT.